This TCR beta chain was retrieved from a study of shared clonotypes between healthy human individuals. Study results and limitations: Despite large depth, sorted-subset datasets appeared incompletely sequenced. With four donors compared, 4% to 5% of naive CD4 clonotypes were shared.

In its sample, this clone was seen once. Its antigen is as yet unknown. Germline CDR1 is MNHEY and CDR2 is SVGAGI. This CDR3 region has 16 residues. Trimming took 0 bases from V and 4 from J, leaving 12 bases between them. The protocol was immunoSEQ multiplex PCR, while the TCRdb copy is restricted to in-frame clones and leaves out a portion. The sample shows about 96,000 clones, 68% of them seen only once. This TCR derives from a man aged 30 to 39 in good health. The chain has TRBV6-5 and TRBJ2-2; no definite D call. The sequenced sample was memory CD8+ T cells sorted from blood. The subset was: CD45RO+ cells pooled with CCR7-negative TemRA cells. As DNA, the CDR3 is TGTGCCAGCAGTTACTCGATCGGAGTGGGCACCGGGGAGCTGTTTTTT. Protein: CASSYSIGVGTGELFF.